Only a few counts were recorded for the clone carrying this T cell receptor (beta chain). The record originates from a study of blood T cell repertoires in COVID-19. Study summary: Samples came from the United States, Italy and Spain, spanning acute and convalescent COVID-19.

Recruitment covered about two dozen US areas and drew participants whose ages spanned roughly 18 to 100 years. Assignments of participants to cohorts depended upon their own reported clinical history. As processed by the authors: Reference gene primer amplification gave nucleated cell count estimates. Clones were read by immunoSEQ multiplex PCR, and TCRdb kept only the in-frame ones, dropping some. V and J calls and clone size are given by that table; D and trimming were obtained from the DNA. In the table there are a few hundred thousand clones, 85% to 90% of which are singletons. This CDR3 has 12 residues.

The chain carries TRBV21-1 and TRBJ1-2. TRBV21-1 is reported as a pseudogene. The TCR originated in a man aged 30 to 45 who had been exposed to COVID-19. Sequencing was performed on PBMCs or T cells enriched from blood (not recorded which). In DNA, the CDR3 is TGTGCCAGCAGCGATTGGAGGCGCGGCTACACCTTC. As protein: CASSDWRRGYTF.